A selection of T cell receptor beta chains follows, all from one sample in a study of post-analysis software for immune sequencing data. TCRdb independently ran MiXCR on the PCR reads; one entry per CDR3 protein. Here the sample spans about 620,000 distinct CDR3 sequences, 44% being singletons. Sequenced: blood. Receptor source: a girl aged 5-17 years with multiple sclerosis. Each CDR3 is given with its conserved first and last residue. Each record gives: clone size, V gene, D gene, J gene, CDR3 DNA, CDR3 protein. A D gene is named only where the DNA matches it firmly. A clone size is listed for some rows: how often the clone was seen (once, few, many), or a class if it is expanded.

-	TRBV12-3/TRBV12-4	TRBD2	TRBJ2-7	TGTGCCAGCCTCGCCGGGGGGAGGAACGAGCAGTACTTC	CASLAGGRNEQYF
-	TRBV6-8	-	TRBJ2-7	TGTGCCAGCAGTTACTCCGGGGGACACCGCCAGGAGCAGTACTTC	CASSYSGGHRQEQYF
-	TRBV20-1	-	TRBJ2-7	TGCAGTGCTAGACTGGCCAACTACGAGCAGTACTTC	CSARLANYEQYF
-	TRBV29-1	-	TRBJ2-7	TGCAGCGTTTCCGGGACGCAGACCTACGAGCAGTACTTC	CSVSGTQTYEQYF
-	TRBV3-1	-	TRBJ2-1	TGTGCCAGCAGCCAAGAAAGCCAGGAGCAGTTCTTC	CASSQESQEQFF
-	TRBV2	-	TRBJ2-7	TGTGCCAGTTATGAACCGGGACGATCAGCCTACGAGCAGTACTTC	CASYEPGRSAYEQYF
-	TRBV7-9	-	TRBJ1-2	TGTGCCAGCAGCTTAGTATTACGGGAGTGGGGGCTCGGCTACACCTTC	CASSLVLREWGLGYTF
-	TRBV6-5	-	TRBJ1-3	TGTGCCAGCAGTTACTCGGACCCAGCCCGTCCTGGAAACACCATATATTTT	CASSYSDPARPGNTIYF
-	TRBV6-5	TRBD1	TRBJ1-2	TGTGCCAGCAGAAGGGGACAGCTTGGCTACACCTTC	CASRRGQLGYTF
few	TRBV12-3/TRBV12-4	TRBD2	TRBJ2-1	TGTGCCAGCAGTTGGGGGGGCAATGAGCAGTTCTTC	CASSWGGNEQFF
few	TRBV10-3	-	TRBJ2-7	TGTGCCATCAGTGTTTTAGGAGGGGACGAGCAGTACTTC	CAISVLGGDEQYF
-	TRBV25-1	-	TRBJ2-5	TGTGCCAGCAGTGTCCCAGTGGGAACCCAGTACTTC	CASSVPVGTQYF